These 20 T cell receptor beta chains came from one sample sequenced in a study of cytomegalovirus exposure and HLA in healthy donors. This PCR relied on a set of 60 Vbeta primers and 13 Jbeta primers. Only in-frame clones appear in the TCRdb table, and some are missing; sequencing was by immunoSEQ multiplex PCR. This sample has approximately 88,000 clones, with roughly 76% found just once. Sequencing was done on a sample of PBMCs. The receptors stem from a male donor in good health and CMV-seronegative.

The chain employs TRBV2 and TRBJ2-3; TRBD1 matches 9 bases. The junction had 6 bases not matched to a gene; V was cut back by 7 bases and J by 4 bases. The CDR3 runs to 14 residues. Germline V gene sequence: CDR1 SNHLY, CDR2 FYNNEI. CDR3 sequence: CASNGDRAADTQYF. The DNA of the CDR3 is TGTGCCAGCAATGGGGACAGGGCTGCAGATACGCAGTATTTT.

The chain carries TRBV28 and TRBJ1-5; TRBD1 agrees at 10 bases. V lost 7 bases and J lost 7; bases outside the gene matches: 4. The CDR3 extends over 13 amino acids. Germline CDR1 and CDR2: MDHEN and SYDVKM. CDR3 loop: CASIPDRGQPQHF. CDR3 DNA: TGTGCCAGCATTCCGGACAGGGGGCAGCCCCAGCATTTT.

This chain joins TRBV2 and TRBJ1-1; D gene uncertain. The CDR3 is 11 residues long. Germline lookup yields CDR1 SNHLY and CDR2 FYNNEI. V was clipped by 10 bases and J by 1 base, with 7 bases between them. The chain's CDR3 is CAKRQNTEAFF. CDR3 nucleotide sequence: TGTGCCAAGAGACAGAACACTGAAGCTTTCTTT. Full variable domain (remainder filled in from reference TRBV2 and TRBJ1-1): EPEVTQTPSHQVTQMGQEVILRCVPISNHLYFYWYRQILGQKVEFLVSFYNNEISEKSEIFDDQFSVERPDGSNFTLKIRSTKLEDSAMYFCAKRQNTEAFFGQGTRLTVV.

J is TRBJ2-5 and V is TRBV30; 8 bases agree with TRBD1. Judging by the DNA end, TRBJ2-7 fits better; the J call may be wrong. The length of the CDR3 is 13 residues. Germline V gene data show CDR1 as GTSNPN and CDR2 as SVGIG (reference sequence). CDR3 DNA: TGTGCCTGCCACCGGACAGGGAAGGCCGAGCAGTACTTC. Amino acids: CACHRTGKAEQYF.

Here the CDR3 DNA reads TGTGCCAGCAGCCCGGACATAGCCAAAAACATTCAGTACTTC. It specifies CASSPDIAKNIQYF. V usage is TRBV7-8 and J usage is TRBJ2-4; maybe TRBD1 (5 bases). CDR3 length equals 14 residues. Germline loops: CDR1 SGHVS, CDR2 FQNEAQ. The V end lost 5 bases, the J end lost 0 bases, and 8 bases lay between the germline ends. Together with reference TRBV7-8 and TRBJ2-4, the CDR3 gives the full variable domain: GAGVSQSPRYKVAKRGQDVALRCDPISGHVSLFWYQQALGQGPEFLTYFQNEAQLDKSGLPSDRFFAERPEGSVSTLKIQRTQQEDSAVYLCASSPDIAKNIQYFGAGTRLSVL.

The genes are TRBV7-2 and TRBJ2-1; D is unresolved. V lost 4 bases, J lost 13 bases, and 11 bases lay in between. This CDR3 has 11 amino acids. Germline V gene sequence: CDR1 SGHTA, CDR2 FQGNSA. The CDR3 DNA follows: TGTGCCAGCAGCTCCCGTCTGTTTCAGTTCTTC. Encoded protein: CASSSRLFQFF.

This chain joins TRBV6-1 and TRBJ1-5, with D unresolved. Trimming pared 0 bases from V and 1 base from J, leaving 16 bases between. CDR3 length: 18 residues. CDR1 and CDR2 from the germline V gene are MNHNS and SASEGT. DNA for the CDR3: TGTGCCAGCAGTGAAGCTCCGCCGACACGGGGAAGCAATCAGCCCCAGCATTTT. It yields the protein CASSEAPPTRGSNQPQHF.

This sequence joins TRBV30 and TRBJ1-2, with TRBD1 identical over 8 bases. The germline CDR1 and CDR2 sequences are GTSNPN and SVGIG (reference sequence). CDR3 length: 15 amino acids. V was pared by 5 bases and J by 4 bases, with 12 bases of the junction left unmatched. This CDR3 is CAWGTKAGGGYGYTF. The CDR3 DNA sequence: TGTGCCTGGGGAACCAAGGCAGGGGGCGGCTATGGCTACACCTTC.

This chain joins TRBV28 and TRBJ2-7, with 9 bases matching TRBD1. V was clipped by 5 bases and J by 10 bases; unmatched bases: 6. CDR3 length: 12 amino acids. Germline V CDR1 and CDR2: MDHEN, SYDVKM. The CDR3 spells CASSIDRGKQYF. CDR3 coding DNA: TGTGCCAGCAGTATTGACAGGGGGAAACAGTACTTC.

Only a few counts were recorded for this clone. The rearrangement uses TRBV6-6 and TRBJ1-1; the D gene is possibly TRBD1 (6 bases). The CDR3 is made up of 13 amino acids. V shed 6 bases and J shed 7 bases, with 15 bases lying between them. Per the germline V gene, CDR1 is MNHNY and CDR2 is SVGAGI (reference sequence). DNA of the CDR3: TGTGCCAGCAGGGGCGGGGGGCCGAATGAAGCTTTCTTT. Amino acid sequence: CASRGGGPNEAFF.

The chain recombines TRBV2 with TRBJ2-2; no definite D call. The germline V gene encodes CDR1 SNHLY and CDR2 FYNNEI. CDR3 length: 15 residues. Deletions cut 0 bases from V and 5 bases from J, with 10 bases between. The CDR3 DNA follows: TGTGCCAGCAGTGAAGCGCCCGTCGGGACCGGGGAGCTGTTTTTT. Its protein is CASSEAPVGTGELFF.

The chain has TRBV15 and TRBJ2-7; 8 bases line up with TRBD2. J lost 5 bases, V lost 1 base, and 7 bases had no gene match. The germline gives CDR1 LNHNV, CDR2 YYDKDF (reference sequence). The CDR3 runs 15 residues. The CDR3 DNA is TGTGCCACCAGCAGAGGTGACGGGAGGGTTGACGAGCAGTACTTC. Its protein product is CATSRGDGRVDEQYF.

The gene calls are TRBV4-1 and TRBJ1-2, with 7 bases that match TRBD1. With V trimmed by 4 bases and J by 6 bases, 8 bases remained unmatched. Germline CDR1 reads MGHRA; CDR2 reads YSYEKL. The CDR3 sequence is 14 residues long. The CDR3 DNA follows: TGCGCCAGCAGCCGCACGCCCGGGACAGATGGCTACACCTTC. It codes for CASSRTPGTDGYTF.

The rearrangement joins TRBV29-1 to TRBJ1-5; D gene ambiguous. V was clipped by 6 bases and J by 0 bases, with 12 bases between them. Looked up from germline, CDR1 is SQVTM and CDR2 is ANQGSEA. CDR3 size: 14 residues. CDR3 sequence reads: CSVAERNSNQPQHF. The CDR3 DNA is TGCAGCGTCGCGGAGAGGAATAGCAATCAGCCCCAGCATTTT.

This clone occurred once. The V call is TRBV5-1, the J call TRBJ1-2, with 10 bases aligning to TRBD1. The germline V gene encodes CDR1 SGHRS and CDR2 YFSETQ. With 4 bases clipped from V and 5 bases from J, the junction kept 8 bases outside the gene matches. This CDR3 has 15 residues. The CDR3 is CASSPGTGVSYGYTF. DNA of the CDR3: TGCGCCAGCAGCCCCGGGACAGGGGTGTCTTATGGCTACACCTTC.

This chain uses TRBV19 with TRBJ1-1; possible D gene TRBD1, 6 bases. V shed 9 bases and J shed 5 bases, with 22 bases lying between them. The germline CDR1 and CDR2 sequences are LNHDA and SQIVND (reference sequence). The CDR3 covers 15 residues. CDR3 loop: CASNRDTRGSTEAFF. The CDR3 nucleotides are TGTGCCAGCAACCGGGACACCCGAGGTTCGACTGAAGCTTTCTTT.

This clone was counted a single time. V usage is TRBV5-6 and J usage is TRBJ2-3; D not resolved. The germline V and J ends were trimmed by 4 bases and 2 bases, with 8 bases remaining between them. The CDR3 loop spans 13 amino acids. Germline CDR1 and CDR2: SGHDT and YYEEEE. The CDR3 reads CASSDWYTDTQYF. In DNA, the CDR3 is TGTGCCAGCAGCGACTGGTACACAGATACGCAGTATTTT.

The J gene is TRBJ2-7, the V gene TRBV6-6; D ambiguous. Trimming shortened V by 2 bases and J by 2 bases, and 7 bases separated the two germline ends. Germline V gene sequence: CDR1 MNHNY, CDR2 SVGAGI (reference sequence). The CDR3 runs 13 residues. Written as DNA, the CDR3 is TGTGCCAGCAGTTACCAGGCCCCCTACGAGCAGTACTTC. This codes for CASSYQAPYEQYF.

On this clone itself: At one of its ends the junction is not consistent with the germline gene, which may arise from a read error. This rearrangement joins TRBV29-1 to TRBJ1-1; 7 positions match TRBD1. This CDR3 is built from 10 residues. CDR1 and CDR2 from the germline V gene are SQVTM and ANQGSEA. In DNA form, the CDR3 reads TGCAGCGCCGGCGACAGGGCCCCTTCGTTT. Residues: CSAGDRAPSF. The variable domain in full, completed from reference TRBV29-1 and TRBJ1-1, reads SAVISQKPSRDICQRGTSLTIQCQVDSQVTMMFWYRQQPGQSLTLIATANQGSEATYESGFVIDKFPISRPNLTFSTLTVSNMSPEDSSIYLCSAGDRAPSFGQGTRLTVV.

This clone was recorded a few times. The chain is built from TRBV5-6 and TRBJ1-4; D possibly corresponds to TRBD1 (5 bases). The CDR3 sequence is 13 residues long. The ends were cut back, 0 bases at V and 8 bases at J, with 8 bases in the middle. The germline V gene has CDR1 SGHDT and CDR2 YYEEEE. The CDR3 nucleotides are TGTGCCAGCAGCTTGGTCGGGGGGGAAAAACTGTTTTTT. This codes for CASSLVGGEKLFF.